This T cell receptor beta chain was recovered during a study of blood T cell repertoires in COVID-19. Whole-study context: From T cells, B-cell-depleted T cells, or PBMCs came the material, which was cDNA or gDNA.

Per the original methods: Reference gene primer amplification gave nucleated cell count estimates. TCRdb's copy holds only in-frame clones and misses some; the assay was immunoSEQ multiplex PCR. The V and J calls and the clone size are those of that table, but D and trimming were determined from the DNA. The table lists fewer than 350,000 clones, approximately 91% of them singletons. The age range of participants was about 18 to 100 years, with residence in about 25 US areas. Clinical histories supplied by participants themselves formed the basis of cohort assignment. The CDR3 consists of 17 residues. Germline CDR1 and CDR2: ENHRY and SYGVKD. The ends lost 6 bases at V and 4 bases at J; junction bases unmatched: 15.

The sample consisted of PBMCs or T cells enriched from blood (not recorded which). The chain uses TRBV10-3 and TRBJ2-7, with 10 bases fitting TRBD1. This clonotype originated in a woman aged 40 to 49 with acute COVID-19. The CDR3 sequence: CAISAPARDRGTYEQYF. The CDR3, as DNA: TGTGCCATCAGCGCACCTGCCCGGGACAGGGGAACTTACGAGCAGTACTTC.